This is a list of T cell receptor beta chains from one sample in a study of T cell responses to AZD1222 COVID-19 vaccine. Profiling relied on immunoSEQ multiplex PCR, and the TCRdb table lists in-frame clones only, not all of them. The sample consists of roughly 100,000 clones, 84% of them appearing once. Sequences were derived from peripheral blood, sampled on day 0 of AZD1222 vaccination. These receptor sequences come from an adult in good health. Both conserved end residues are part of each CDR3. A D gene is named only where the DNA matches it firmly. Clone size appears in some rows only: once, few, many, or a class for an expanded clone.

v_call	clone_size	j_call	d_call	cdr3_aa	cdr3_nt
TRBV19	.	TRBJ1-6	.	CASSIAGGPVSPLHF	TGTGCCAGTAGTATAGCTGGAGGACCAGTTTCACCCCTCCACTTT
TRBV19	.	TRBJ1-2	TRBD1	CASAGQGMGGYTF	TGTGCCAGCGCCGGACAGGGGATGGGTGGCTACACCTTC
TRBV6-5	.	TRBJ1-2	.	CASSPTGTINGYTF	TGTGCCAGCAGTCCCACCGGGACAATAAATGGCTACACCTTC
TRBV19	once	TRBJ2-3	TRBD1	CASSETGQGGPGTQYF	TGTGCCAGTAGTGAGACGGGACAGGGGGGTCCTGGGACGCAGTATTTT
TRBV2	.	TRBJ2-5	TRBD2	CASSEARSGRAGETQYF	TGTGCCAGCAGTGAAGCCCGTAGCGGGAGGGCGGGGGAGACCCAGTACTTC
TRBV4-3	.	TRBJ1-3	.	CASSQDTLPAGNTIYF	TGCGCCAGCAGCCAAGATACGCTACCGGCCGGAAACACCATATATTTT
TRBV24-1	.	TRBJ2-3	.	CATSGTGGPADTQYF	TGTGCCACCAGCGGGACCGGAGGTCCGGCAGATACGCAGTATTTT
TRBV9	.	TRBJ1-2	.	CASSYFAGPGTYGYTF	TGTGCCAGCAGCTACTTTGCCGGCCCTGGGACCTATGGCTACACCTTC
TRBV5-1	once	TRBJ1-5	.	CASSLLPAGNQPQHF	TGCGCCAGCAGCTTGCTGCCCGCGGGCAATCAGCCCCAGCATTTT
TRBV11-3	.	TRBJ2-3	TRBD1	CASSVDRGRDTQYF	TGTGCCAGCAGCGTGGACAGGGGGCGAGATACGCAGTATTTT
TRBV7-7	.	TRBJ1-1	.	CASSFHRQMNTEAFF	TGTGCCAGCAGCTTCCATAGACAGATGAACACTGAAGCTTTCTTT
TRBV18	.	TRBJ1-5	TRBD1	CASSPTGVNQPQHF	TGTGCCAGCTCACCTACAGGGGTCAATCAGCCCCAGCATTTT
TRBV5-1	.	TRBJ1-1	.	CASSTDGMNTEAFF	TGCGCCAGCAGCACGGACGGTATGAACACTGAAGCTTTCTTT
TRBV19	.	TRBJ2-7	TRBD1	CASSIGDRVTYEQYF	TGTGCCAGTAGTATTGGGGACAGGGTGACCTACGAGCAGTACTTC
TRBV30	.	TRBJ1-2	.	CAWSKRDRHYGYTF	TGTGCCTGGAGCAAACGAGACAGGCACTATGGCTACACCTTC
TRBV9	few	TRBJ1-1	.	CASSVDVGGTGTEAFF	TGTGCCAGCAGCGTAGATGTGGGAGGGACGGGAACTGAAGCTTTCTTT
TRBV9	.	TRBJ2-2	TRBD1	CASSLPGTGAGELFF	TGTGCCAGCAGCCTCCCCGGGACAGGGGCCGGGGAGCTGTTTTTT
TRBV28	.	TRBJ1-1	.	CASSPQGNTEAFF	TGTGCCAGCAGCCCTCAGGGGAACACTGAAGCTTTCTTT
TRBV7-9	.	TRBJ2-1	TRBD2	CASSLGPSGMRNEQFF	TGTGCCAGCAGCTTAGGGCCTAGCGGGATGAGGAATGAGCAGTTCTTC
TRBV28	.	TRBJ1-1	TRBD1	CASSLSAGTGHTEAFF	TGTGCCAGCAGTTTATCGGCGGGGACAGGTCACACTGAAGCTTTCTTT
TRBV23-1	.	TRBJ1-5	TRBD1	CASSLPRDRGLSSHQPQHF	TGCGCCAGCAGTCTCCCCCGGGACAGGGGGCTCAGCAGTCATCAGCCCCAGCATTTT
TRBV10-3	.	TRBJ1-5	.	CAISEPEFGPQHF	TGTGCCATCAGTGAGCCCGAATTTGGGCCCCAGCATTTT
TRBV3-1/TRBV3-2	few	TRBJ1-1	TRBD1	CASSHTGATEAFF	TGTGCCAGCAGCCATACAGGGGCCACTGAAGCTTTCTTT
TRBV19	.	TRBJ2-3	.	CASSIGRSTTDTQYF	TGTGCCAGTAGTATCGGGCGATCTACCACAGATACGCAGTATTTT
TRBV21-1	.	TRBJ2-5	.	CASSKALERGNQETQYF	TGTGCCAGCAGCAAAGCGCTGGAGCGGGGGAACCAAGAGACCCAGTACTTC
TRBV18	few	TRBJ1-4	.	CASSPPSGEVKLFF	TGTGCCAGCTCACCACCGTCAGGGGAAGTCAAACTGTTTTTT
TRBV19	.	TRBJ2-6	.	CASSDPRGGGANVLTF	TGTGCCAGTAGTGACCCCAGGGGCGGGGGGGCCAACGTCCTGACTTTC
TRBV5-1	.	TRBJ2-1	.	CASSRLPWDNEQFF	TGCGCCAGCAGCCGACTACCGTGGGACAATGAGCAGTTCTTC
TRBV29-1	.	TRBJ1-2	TRBD1	CSVGQSNYGYTF	TGCAGCGTGGGACAGTCGAACTATGGCTACACCTTC
TRBV15	few	TRBJ1-1	TRBD1	CATSNRDRGRIWSEAFF	TGTGCCACCAGCAACCGGGACAGGGGGCGAATTTGGTCTGAAGCTTTCTTT
TRBV6-5	.	TRBJ1-4	TRBD1	CASNIQGANEKLFF	TGTGCCAGCAACATTCAGGGGGCAAATGAAAAACTGTTTTTT
TRBV19	.	TRBJ1-5	.	CASSMWDGSNQPQHF	TGTGCCAGTAGTATGTGGGACGGTAGCAATCAGCCCCAGCATTTT
TRBV25-1	few	TRBJ1-2	.	CASSDHYRGGGYTF	TGTGCCAGCAGTGATCACTATCGAGGGGGAGGCTACACCTTC
TRBV7-6	.	TRBJ1-6	.	CASSLEAGVSPLHF	TGTGCCAGCAGCTTAGAAGCAGGGGTTTCACCCCTCCACTTT
TRBV4-3	.	TRBJ1-4	.	CASSQDWEGATTNEKLFF	TGCGCCAGCAGCCAAGATTGGGAAGGTGCCACAACTAATGAAAAACTGTTTTTT
TRBV14	.	TRBJ1-3	.	CASSPFGNTIYF	TGTGCCAGCAGCCCGTTTGGAAACACCATATATTTT
TRBV10-3	.	TRBJ1-2	.	CAISEADTYGYTF	TGTGCCATCAGTGAAGCAGATACCTATGGCTACACCTTC
TRBV5-1	once	TRBJ2-1	.	CASSFDSYNEQFF	TGCGCCAGCAGCTTTGACAGTTACAATGAGCAGTTCTTC
TRBV18	.	TRBJ1-4	TRBD1	CASSPERGRGEKLFF	TGTGCCAGCTCACCAGAGAGGGGGCGTGGAGAAAAACTGTTTTTT
TRBV18	.	TRBJ2-5	TRBD2	CASSPPETSGETQYF	TGTGCCAGCTCACCACCGGAAACTAGCGGGGAGACCCAGTACTTC
TRBV5-1	.	TRBJ1-5	TRBD1	CASSLAGDSYQPQHF	TGCGCCAGCAGCTTGGCAGGGGACAGCTATCAGCCCCAGCATTTT
TRBV9	.	TRBJ2-3	TRBD2	CASSPRPLAGASDTQYF	TGTGCCAGCAGCCCCCGACCCCTAGCGGGGGCCTCAGATACGCAGTATTTT
TRBV18	.	TRBJ1-1	.	CASSPLEMNTEAFF	TGTGCCAGCTCACCACTAGAGATGAACACTGAAGCTTTCTTT
TRBV28	once	TRBJ1-2	.	CASSLQGVDGYTF	TGTGCCAGCAGTCTACAGGGTGTGGATGGCTACACCTTC
TRBV30	.	TRBJ1-2	.	CAWMHQGNYGYTF	TGTGCCTGGATGCATCAGGGAAACTATGGCTACACCTTC
TRBV5-6	.	TRBJ1-5	.	CASSALGNQPQHF	TGTGCCAGCAGCGCCTTAGGTAATCAGCCCCAGCATTTT
TRBV20-1	.	TRBJ1-1	TRBD1	CSASFPRIRGITEAFF	TGCAGTGCTAGTTTTCCGAGAATCAGGGGGATCACTGAAGCTTTCTTT
TRBV29-1	.	TRBJ2-2	TRBD1	CSALKQGSGGELFF	TGCAGCGCACTGAAACAGGGGTCAGGGGGGGAGCTGTTTTTT
TRBV27	.	TRBJ1-2	.	CASSPGWGLNYGYTF	TGTGCCAGCAGTCCGGGCTGGGGGCTCAACTATGGCTACACCTTC
TRBV19	medium-sized	TRBJ2-5	.	CASSIVSNLGETQYF	TGTGCCAGTAGTATAGTGTCTAACCTGGGGGAGACCCAGTACTTC